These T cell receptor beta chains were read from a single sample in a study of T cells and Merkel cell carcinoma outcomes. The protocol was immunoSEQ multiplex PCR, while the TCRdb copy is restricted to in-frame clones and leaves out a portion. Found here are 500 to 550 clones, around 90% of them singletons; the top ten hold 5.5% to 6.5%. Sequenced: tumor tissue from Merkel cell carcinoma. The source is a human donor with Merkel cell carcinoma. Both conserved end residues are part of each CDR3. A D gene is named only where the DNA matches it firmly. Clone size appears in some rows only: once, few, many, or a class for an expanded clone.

DNA: TGTGCCAGCAGCTACAATCTTCGTGGATGGCCGAGTGTTTCACCCCTCCACTTT
CDR3: CASSYNLRGWPSVSPLHF
size: .
J: TRBJ1-6
D: .
V: TRBV5-6

DNA: TGTGCCAGCAGCCCAACTAGCGGGGGGGGTAATGAGCAGTTCTTC
CDR3: CASSPTSGGGNEQFF
size: once
J: TRBJ2-1
D: TRBD2
V: TRBV9

DNA: TGCGCCAGCAGCCTGCCGGGGGCCGACACTGAAGCTTTCTTT
CDR3: CASSLPGADTEAFF
size: .
J: TRBJ1-1
D: .
V: TRBV5-1

DNA: TGTGCCAGCAGTTATCGAGACGTGGGAGGCTACACCTTC
CDR3: CASSYRDVGGYTF
size: .
J: TRBJ1-2
D: .
V: TRBV6-5

DNA: TGTGCCAGCAGTTTACAGGGTTTATGGAATGAGCAGTTCTTC
CDR3: CASSLQGLWNEQFF
size: .
J: TRBJ2-1
D: .
V: TRBV27

DNA: TGTGCCAGCAGCGTAAGTGGGACTAGCGTATATTTT
CDR3: CASSVSGTSVYF
size: .
J: TRBJ2-3
D: TRBD2
V: TRBV9

DNA: TGCAGCGTCGTATTGGGACAGGGATATGGCTACACCTTC
CDR3: CSVVLGQGYGYTF
size: .
J: TRBJ1-2
D: TRBD1
V: TRBV29-1

DNA: TGCGCCAGCAGCATACTGGGGACTGTGAACACTGAAGCTTTCTTT
CDR3: CASSILGTVNTEAFF
size: .
J: TRBJ1-1
D: .
V: TRBV5-1

DNA: TGTGCCAGCAGCACCCGGAGCGGCGAGACCCAGTACTTC
CDR3: CASSTRSGETQYF
size: .
J: TRBJ2-5
D: .
V: TRBV7-2

DNA: TGCGCCAGCAGCCAAGACGAGCGGGGGGGAGACTTCCAGTACTTC
CDR3: CASSQDERGGDFQYF
size: .
J: TRBJ2-4
D: TRBD2
V: TRBV4-1

DNA: TGTGCCAGTAAACCCCAGGGTGGGGGGAGCAATCAGCCCCAGCATTTT
CDR3: CASKPQGGGSNQPQHF
size: .
J: TRBJ1-5
D: .
V: TRBV19

DNA: TGCGCCAGCAGGCTAGCGGGGGGGCAAGAGACCCAGTACTTC
CDR3: CASRLAGGQETQYF
size: .
J: TRBJ2-5
D: TRBD2
V: TRBV5-1

DNA: TGTGCCAGCAGTTCCGACCGTAGCAATCAGTCCCAGCATTTT
CDR3: CASSSDRSNQSQHF
size: .
J: TRBJ1-5
D: .
V: TRBV6-5

DNA: TGTGCCAGCACCCCGAATGGACAGGGTGCCGATGAGCAGTTCTTC
CDR3: CASTPNGQGADEQFF
size: few
J: TRBJ2-1
D: TRBD1
V: TRBV9

DNA: TGTGCCAGCAGTCCCCTAGGGGGCGGGGAGCTGTTTTTT
CDR3: CASSPLGGGELFF
size: .
J: TRBJ2-2
D: .
V: TRBV6-5

DNA: TGCGCCAGCAGCCCTGGGGGAGGGGGCGACGCAGATACGCAGTATTTT
CDR3: CASSPGGGGDADTQYF
size: once
J: TRBJ2-3
D: .
V: TRBV5-1

DNA: TGTGCCAGCAGCTTAGAGTACACCTCCTCCTACGAGCAGTACTTC
CDR3: CASSLEYTSSYEQYF
size: .
J: TRBJ2-7
D: .
V: TRBV11-1

DNA: TGTGCCAGCAGCCCCCCGGGACTAGCGGAGGACGAGCAGTACTTC
CDR3: CASSPPGLAEDEQYF
size: once
J: TRBJ2-7
D: TRBD2
V: TRBV11-2

DNA: TGTGCCAGCAGCTTAAATGCCGATGGCAACGGGGAGCTGTTTTTT
CDR3: CASSLNADGNGELFF
size: .
J: TRBJ2-2
D: .
V: TRBV7-6

DNA: TGCGCCAGCAGCTTGGCGGGAGGGGGGGAACATGAGCAGTTCTTC
CDR3: CASSLAGGGEHEQFF
size: .
J: TRBJ2-1
D: TRBD2
V: TRBV5-1

DNA: TGTGCCAGCAGTGAAGCGCTATTTGGGGACAATGAGCAGTTCTTC
CDR3: CASSEALFGDNEQFF
size: .
J: TRBJ2-1
D: .
V: TRBV2

DNA: TGTGCCAGTTTAACCGGGACAGGGACAGCTTTCTTT
CDR3: CASLTGTGTAFF
size: .
J: TRBJ1-1
D: TRBD1
V: TRBV19

DNA: TGTGCCAGCAGCAACAGCGCCGGGACCCAGTACTTC
CDR3: CASSNSAGTQYF
size: .
J: TRBJ2-5
D: .
V: TRBV7-8

DNA: TGTGCCAGCAGCTTAGGGGGGACTAATGAGCAGTTCTTC
CDR3: CASSLGGTNEQFF
size: once
J: TRBJ2-1
D: .
V: TRBV11-3

DNA: TGTGCCAGTAGCGGGAGGGAACAAGAGACCCAGTACTTC
CDR3: CASSGREQETQYF
size: .
J: TRBJ2-5
D: TRBD2
V: TRBV30

DNA: TGTGCCAGCAGCTTACTTGGGGGGAACTCTGGGGCCAACGTCCTGACTTTC
CDR3: CASSLLGGNSGANVLTF
size: .
J: TRBJ2-6
D: .
V: TRBV11-2

DNA: TGTGCCAGCAGGCCGGAACTAGCGGGGCAAGAGACCCAGTACTTC
CDR3: CASRPELAGQETQYF
size: .
J: TRBJ2-5
D: TRBD2
V: TRBV2